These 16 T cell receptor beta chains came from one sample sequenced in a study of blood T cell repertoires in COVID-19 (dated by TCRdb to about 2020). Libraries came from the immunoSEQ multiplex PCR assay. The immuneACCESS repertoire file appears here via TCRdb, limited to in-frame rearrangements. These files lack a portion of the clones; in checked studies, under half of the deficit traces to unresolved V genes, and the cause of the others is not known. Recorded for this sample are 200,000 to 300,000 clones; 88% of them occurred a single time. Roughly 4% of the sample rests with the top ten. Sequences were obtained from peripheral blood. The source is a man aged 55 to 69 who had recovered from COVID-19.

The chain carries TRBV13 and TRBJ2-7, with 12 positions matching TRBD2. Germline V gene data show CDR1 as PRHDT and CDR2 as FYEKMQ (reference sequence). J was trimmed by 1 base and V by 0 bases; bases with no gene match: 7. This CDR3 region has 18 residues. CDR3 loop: CASSLGASGGAPSYEQYF. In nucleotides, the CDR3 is TGTGCCAGCAGCTTAGGAGCTAGCGGGGGGGCTCCTTCCTACGAGCAGTACTTC.

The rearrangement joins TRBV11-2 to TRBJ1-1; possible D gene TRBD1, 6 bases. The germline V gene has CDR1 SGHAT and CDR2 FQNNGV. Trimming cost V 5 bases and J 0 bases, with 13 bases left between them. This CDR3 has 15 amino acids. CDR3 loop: CASSPQGGLNTEAFF. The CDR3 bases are TGTGCCAGCAGCCCTCAAGGGGGATTGAACACTGAAGCTTTCTTT.

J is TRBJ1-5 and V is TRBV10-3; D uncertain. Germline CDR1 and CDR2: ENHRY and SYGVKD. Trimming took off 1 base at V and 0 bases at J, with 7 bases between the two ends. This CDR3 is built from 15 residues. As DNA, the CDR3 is TGTGCCATCAGTGAGTGGGGAGGTAGCAATCAGCCCCAGCATTTT. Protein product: CAISEWGGSNQPQHF.

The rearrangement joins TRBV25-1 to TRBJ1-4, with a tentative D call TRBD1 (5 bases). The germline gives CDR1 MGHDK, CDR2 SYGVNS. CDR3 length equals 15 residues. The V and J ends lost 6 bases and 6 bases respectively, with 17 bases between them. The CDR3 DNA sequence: TGTGCCAGCAGGGGGCTTTCGTTGACCTATGAAAAACTGTTTTTT. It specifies CASRGLSLTYEKLFF.

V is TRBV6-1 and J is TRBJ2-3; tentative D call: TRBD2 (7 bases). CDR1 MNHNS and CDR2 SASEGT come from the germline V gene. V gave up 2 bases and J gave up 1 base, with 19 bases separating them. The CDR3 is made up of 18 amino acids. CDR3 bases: TGTGCCAGCAGTGAATGGGGGGGCCACAAGCAGCGCACAGATACGCAGTATTTT. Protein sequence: CASSEWGGHKQRTDTQYF.

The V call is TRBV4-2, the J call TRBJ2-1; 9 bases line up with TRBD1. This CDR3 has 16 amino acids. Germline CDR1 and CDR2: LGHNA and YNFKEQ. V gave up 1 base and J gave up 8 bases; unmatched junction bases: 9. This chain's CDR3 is CASSQGPGQGSDEQFF. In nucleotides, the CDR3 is TGTGCCAGCAGCCAAGGTCCGGGACAGGGTAGTGATGAGCAGTTCTTC.

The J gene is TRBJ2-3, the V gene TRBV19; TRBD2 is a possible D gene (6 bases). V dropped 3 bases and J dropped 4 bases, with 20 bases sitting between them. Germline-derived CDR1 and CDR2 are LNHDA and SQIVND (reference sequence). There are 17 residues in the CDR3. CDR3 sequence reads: CASSISNSGSISDTQYF. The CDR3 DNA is TGTGCCAGTAGTATTTCAAATAGCGGATCTATTTCAGATACGCAGTATTTT.

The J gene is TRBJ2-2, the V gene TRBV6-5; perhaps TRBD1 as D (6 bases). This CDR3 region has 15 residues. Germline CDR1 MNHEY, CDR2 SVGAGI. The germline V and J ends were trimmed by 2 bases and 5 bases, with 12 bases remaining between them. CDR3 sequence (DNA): TGTGCCAGCAGTTACAGAGCTAGGGGGACCGGGGAGCTGTTTTTT. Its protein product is CASSYRARGTGELFF.

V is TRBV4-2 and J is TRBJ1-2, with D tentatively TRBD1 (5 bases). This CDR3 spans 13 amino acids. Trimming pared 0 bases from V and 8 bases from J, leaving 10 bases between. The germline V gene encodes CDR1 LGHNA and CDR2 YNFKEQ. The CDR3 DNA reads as TGTGCCAGCAGCCAAGACGACAGTACGGGCTACACCTTC. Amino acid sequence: CASSQDDSTGYTF.

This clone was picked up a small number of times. CDR3 in amino acids: CASSPVQGGFGGNQPQHF. CDR3 in DNA: TGCGCCAGCAGCCCAGTGCAGGGTGGGTTTGGTGGCAATCAGCCCCAGCATTTT. J is TRBJ1-5 and V is TRBV5-1, with TRBD1 as a possible D gene (5 bases). In germline, CDR1 is SGHRS, CDR2 YFSETQ. V was shortened by 4 bases and J by 2 bases, with 22 bases between the two germline ends. The CDR3 is made up of 18 amino acids.

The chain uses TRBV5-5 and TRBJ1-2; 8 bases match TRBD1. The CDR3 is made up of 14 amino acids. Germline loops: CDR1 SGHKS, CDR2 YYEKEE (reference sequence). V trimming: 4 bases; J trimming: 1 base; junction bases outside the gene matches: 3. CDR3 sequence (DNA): TGTGCCAGCAGCCTGGGACAGGATAACTATGGCTACACCTTC. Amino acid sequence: CASSLGQDNYGYTF. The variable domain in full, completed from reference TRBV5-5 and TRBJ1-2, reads DAGVTQSPTHLIKTRGQQVTLRCSPISGHKSVSWYQQVLGQGPQFIFQYYEKEERGRGNFPDRFSARQFPNYSSELNVNALLLGDSALYLCASSLGQDNYGYTFGSGTRLTVV.

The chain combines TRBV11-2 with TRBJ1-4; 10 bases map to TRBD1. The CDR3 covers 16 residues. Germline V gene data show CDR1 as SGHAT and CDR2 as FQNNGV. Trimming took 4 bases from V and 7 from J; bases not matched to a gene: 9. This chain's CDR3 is CASSYTGQGGGEKLFF. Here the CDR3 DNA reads TGTGCCAGCAGCTACACCGGACAGGGGGGAGGTGAAAAACTGTTTTTT.

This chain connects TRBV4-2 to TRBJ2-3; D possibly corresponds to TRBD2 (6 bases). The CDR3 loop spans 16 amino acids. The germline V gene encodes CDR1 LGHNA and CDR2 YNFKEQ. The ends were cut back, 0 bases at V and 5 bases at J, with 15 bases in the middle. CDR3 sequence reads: CASSQDRGLRGDTQYF. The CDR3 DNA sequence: TGTGCCAGCAGCCAAGATAGAGGGTTGCGGGGAGATACGCAGTATTTT.

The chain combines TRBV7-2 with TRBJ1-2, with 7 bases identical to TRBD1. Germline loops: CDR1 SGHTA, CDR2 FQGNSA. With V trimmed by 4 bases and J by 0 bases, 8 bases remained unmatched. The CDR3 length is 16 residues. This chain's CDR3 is CASSSRQGGTNYGYTF. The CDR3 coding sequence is TGTGCCAGCAGCTCTAGACAGGGAGGAACTAACTATGGCTACACCTTC.

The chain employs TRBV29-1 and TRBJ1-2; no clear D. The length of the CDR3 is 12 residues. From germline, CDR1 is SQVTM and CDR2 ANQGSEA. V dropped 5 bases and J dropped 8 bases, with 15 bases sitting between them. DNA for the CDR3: TGCAGCGTTCCTGGTCAGGTTGGCGGCTACACCTTC. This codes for CSVPGQVGGYTF.

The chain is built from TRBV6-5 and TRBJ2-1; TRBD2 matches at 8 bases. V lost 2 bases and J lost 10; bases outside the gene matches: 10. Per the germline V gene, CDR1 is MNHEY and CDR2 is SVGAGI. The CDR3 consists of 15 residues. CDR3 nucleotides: TGTGCCAGCAGTTACGAGGCGGGGGGTACGAACGAGCAGTTCTTC. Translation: CASSYEAGGTNEQFF.